This T cell receptor (beta chain) was found in a study of blood T cell repertoires in COVID-19. In the original processing: Estimation of nucleated cell counts was performed using reference gene primer amplification. TCRdb's table, derived via immunoSEQ multiplex PCR, lists solely in-frame clones and lacks some. V and J calls and clone size are given by that table; D and trimming were obtained from the DNA. Of 200,000 to 300,000 clones listed, around four fifths are singletons. The germline V gene encodes CDR1 MNHNS and CDR2 SASEGT. The trim removed 3 bases at V and 15 bases at J, leaving 10 bases unmatched. This CDR3 spans 13 amino acids.

Material for sequencing was peripheral blood. This receptor was identified in a man between 60 and 75 years old with acute or convalescent COVID-19. This rearrangement joins TRBV6-1 to TRBJ1-5; 8 nucleotides match TRBD1. CDR3 sequence reads: CASSEGRGQSAHF. In DNA, the CDR3 is TGTGCCAGCAGTGAGGGCAGGGGGCAGTCAGCGCATTTT.